This TCR beta chain came from a study of regulatory T cells in long-lasting Graves disease. This CDR3 has 15 residues. The germline gives CDR1 SEHNR, CDR2 FQNEAQ (reference sequence). V lost 5 bases to trimming and J lost 5 bases, with 18 bases between them. With iRepertoire HTBI primers and Arm-PCR of CDR3 regions, TCR beta libraries were built. In TCRdb, the multiplex PCR reads were re-called with MiXCR into one record per CDR3 protein. Here the sample spans 250,000 to 300,000 distinct CDR3 sequences, approximately 18% being singletons. This clonotype showed up many times. Time point in this sample: newly diagnosed GD, antithyroid drugs for less than 3 months. RNA extracted from PBMCs served as the sequencing template. This sample was also put to use in a study of T cells in Graves' hyperthyroidism and ophthalmopathy.

The sequencing used peripheral blood mononuclear cells (PBMCs), collected at new diagnosis, from a patient treated with antithyroid drugs. The TCR was taken from a woman aged 30 to 39 with Graves disease. The gene calls are TRBV7-9 and TRBJ1-2; a possible D gene is TRBD1 (6 bases). This CDR3 is CASSGFRGRRYGYTF. The CDR3 bases are TGTGCCAGCAGCGGTTTCCGGGGGCGCCGATATGGCTACACCTTC.